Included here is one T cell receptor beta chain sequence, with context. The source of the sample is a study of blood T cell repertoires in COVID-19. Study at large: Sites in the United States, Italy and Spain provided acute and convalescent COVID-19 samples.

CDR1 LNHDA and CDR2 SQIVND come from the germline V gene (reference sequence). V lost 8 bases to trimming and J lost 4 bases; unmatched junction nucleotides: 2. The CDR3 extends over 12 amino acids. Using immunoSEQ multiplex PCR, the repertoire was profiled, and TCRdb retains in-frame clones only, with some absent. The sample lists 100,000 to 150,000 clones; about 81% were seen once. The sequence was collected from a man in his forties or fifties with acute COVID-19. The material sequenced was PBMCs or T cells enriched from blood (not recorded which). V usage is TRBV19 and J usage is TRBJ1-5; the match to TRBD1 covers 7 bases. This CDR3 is CASRDRNQPQHF. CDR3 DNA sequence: TGTGCCAGTCGGGACAGAAATCAGCCCCAGCATTTT.